This entry lists 27 T cell receptor beta chains sequenced from one sample in a study of Ad26.COV2.S vaccination and SARS-CoV-2 variants. Described treatment: roughly 20 received Ad26.COV2.S at low or high dose, single or two shots; a few received placebo; per-sample allocation not given. Collection of samples fell on day 63 after the first vaccine or placebo injection. Measured with immunoSEQ multiplex PCR; TCRdb has only the in-frame clones, and not every one. The repertoire holds around 300,000 clones, 88% seen once, with about 6.4% in the top ten. Sequences were derived from peripheral blood, sampled in a trial of Ad26.COV2.S vaccine versus placebo. These receptors all come from a person between 18 and 60 years old who received the Ad26.COV2.S COVID-19 vaccine or a placebo.

The chain has TRBV9 and TRBJ1-1; 12 bases map to TRBD1. Germline assignment: CDR1 SGDLS and CDR2 YYNGEE. CDR3 length: 16 amino acids. V dropped 4 bases and J dropped 10; count of bases not matched to a gene: 14. The CDR3, as DNA: TGTGCCAGCAGCATAGATGGGGGACAGGGGGCAGGAGGAGCTTTCTTT. It encodes CASSIDGGQGAGGAFF.

The J gene is TRBJ1-6, the V gene TRBV4-2; the D is unclear. The V gene's germline CDR1 is LGHNA and CDR2 YNFKEQ. The V end lost 2 bases, the J end lost 5 bases, and 10 bases lay between the germline ends. This CDR3 has 15 residues. This CDR3 is CASSQRTQDNSPLHF. CDR3 DNA: TGTGCCAGCAGCCAAAGGACGCAGGATAATTCACCCCTCCACTTT.

The chain joins TRBV28 to TRBJ1-5; 7 bases agree with TRBD1. The CDR3 has 16 amino acids. V shed 5 bases and J 4 bases; nucleotides not matched to a gene: 11. From germline, CDR1 is MDHEN and CDR2 SYDVKM. The CDR3 region is CASSPSSGGVNQPQHF. The CDR3 DNA follows: TGTGCCAGCAGTCCCTCCTCAGGGGGAGTAAATCAGCCCCAGCATTTT.

The V and J genes are TRBV7-3 and TRBJ2-2, with a weak D call TRBD1 (5 bases). Between the trimmed V and J ends, which lost 2 bases and 4 bases, there was a span of 14 bases. This CDR3 is 16 amino acids long. Germline V gene data show CDR1 as SGHTA and CDR2 as FQGTGA. The CDR3 spells CASSLDPQGSTGELFF. The CDR3 coding sequence is TGTGCCAGCAGCTTAGATCCGCAGGGTAGCACCGGGGAGCTGTTTTTT.

V usage is TRBV3-1 (or the pseudogene TRBV3-2) and J usage is TRBJ2-3, with 10 bases that match TRBD2. J gave up 6 bases and V 6 bases, and 6 bases lay outside the gene matches. The germline V gene has CDR1 LGHDT and CDR2 YNNKEL (reference sequence). The CDR3 has 14 residues. The CDR3 DNA follows: TGTGCCAGCAGGGGTAGCGGGGGGTCGGATACGCAGTATTTT. The encoded protein is CASRGSGGSDTQYF.

The chain links TRBV5-1 to TRBJ2-3; TRBD1 is a possible D gene (5 bases). The V and J ends lost 4 bases and 0 bases respectively, with 12 bases between them. Per the germline V gene, CDR1 is SGHRS and CDR2 is YFSETQ. This CDR3 comprises 15 residues. CDR3 DNA sequence: TGCGCCAGCAGCCCTAGACAGAGTAGCACAGATACGCAGTATTTT. Encoded protein: CASSPRQSSTDTQYF.

This clone is a singleton in its sample. The chain carries TRBV13 and TRBJ1-1; 7 bases map to TRBD1. V dropped 7 bases and J dropped 0; count of bases not matched to a gene: 11. This CDR3 is built from 16 residues. Germline loops: CDR1 PRHDT, CDR2 FYEKMQ (reference sequence). Written as DNA, the CDR3 is TGTGCCAGCATCCTTCCGACAGGGACCATGAACACTGAAGCTTTCTTT. It encodes CASILPTGTMNTEAFF.

The chain combines TRBV28 with TRBJ2-7; D assignment may be TRBD1 or TRBD2 (5 bases each). Germline V CDR1 and CDR2: MDHEN, SYDVKM. V shed 2 bases and J shed 7 bases, with 21 bases lying between them. The CDR3 is 16 residues long. The CDR3 coding sequence is TGTGCCAGCAGTTTAATGCTTCGGGGCTCACCTAGGGAGCAGTACTTC. It codes for CASSLMLRGSPREQYF.

This rearrangement joins TRBV3-1 (or the pseudogene TRBV3-2) to TRBJ2-1; no clear D gene. The V gene's germline CDR1 is LGHDT and CDR2 YNNKEL (reference sequence). CDR3 length: 13 amino acids. V was clipped by 6 bases and J by 4 bases, with 10 bases between them. CDR3 coding DNA: TGTGCCAGCAGGGACGTCCCATACAATGAGCAGTTCTTC. Its protein is CASRDVPYNEQFF.

V and J are TRBV18 and TRBJ1-3, with D possibly matching TRBD1 (6 bases). The V gene lost 4 bases and the J gene lost 0 bases, with 10 bases spanning the gap. The germline V gene encodes CDR1 KGHSH and CDR2 LQKENI. The CDR3 has 15 residues. CDR3 nucleotide sequence: TGTGCCAGCTCACGGGGGGACAACTCTGGAAACACCATATATTTT. It translates to CASSRGDNSGNTIYF.

The DNA for the CDR3 is TGTGCCAGCAGCTTAATCGCGGGACAGAATAGCAATCAGCCCCAGCATTTT. Residues: CASSLIAGQNSNQPQHF. This chain joins TRBV7-2 and TRBJ1-5, with 7 bases lining up with TRBD1. J gave up 0 bases and V 2 bases, and 7 bases lay outside the gene matches. Germline V gives CDR1 SGHTA, CDR2 FQGNSA. The CDR3 is 17 amino acids.

The chain couples TRBV12-3 or TRBV12-4 to TRBJ1-5; maybe TRBD1 (5 bases). This CDR3 region has 12 residues. Between the trimmed V and J ends, which lost 5 bases and 5 bases, there was a span of 7 bases. The CDR3 region is CASSRTHQPQHF. The CDR3 DNA reads as TGTGCCAGCAGTCGGACACATCAGCCCCAGCATTTT.

The gene calls are TRBV5-8 and TRBJ1-1, with D tentatively TRBD1 (6 bases). Germline CDR1 is SGHTS and CDR2 is YDEGEE. V dropped 0 bases and J dropped 1 base, with 7 bases sitting between them. This CDR3 contains 14 residues. DNA of the CDR3: TGTGCCAGCAGCTTGGACAGGGCGAACACTGAAGCTTTCTTT. Translation gives CASSLDRANTEAFF.

The chain employs TRBV11-3 and TRBJ1-6, with D possibly TRBD1 on 6 matching bases. Germline loops: CDR1 SGHNT, CDR2 YENEEA. Trimming took 0 bases from V and 7 from J, leaving 16 bases between them. This CDR3 is built from 17 residues. The DNA of the CDR3 is TGTGCCAGCAGCTTAGAGACAGGCGCCGCGTCAAATTCACCCCTCCACTTT. As protein: CASSLETGAASNSPLHF.

This clone was counted a few times. V is TRBV7-9 and J is TRBJ1-1; the D gene is possibly TRBD1 (5 bases). With 5 bases removed from V and 1 base from J, the gap between germline ends came to 14 bases. There are 15 residues in the CDR3. CDR1 and CDR2 (germline): SEHNR, FQNEAQ (reference sequence). The CDR3 DNA follows: TGTGCCAGCAGCCGTGGCGGTGGGGGGAACACTGAAGCTTTCTTT. It specifies CASSRGGGGNTEAFF.

The chain links TRBV4-3 to TRBJ2-2; a possible D gene is TRBD2 (6 bases). CDR3 length equals 17 residues. Trimming stripped 1 base from V and 5 bases from J, with 17 bases between. CDR1 is LGHNA, CDR2 YSLEER, per germline. The CDR3 loop reads CASSQVVGGDGTGELFF. DNA for the CDR3: TGCGCCAGCAGCCAAGTCGTGGGCGGGGACGGGACCGGGGAGCTGTTTTTT.

V is TRBV6-5 and J is TRBJ2-5, with D uncertain. Germline CDR1 reads MNHEY; CDR2 reads SVGAGI. This CDR3 spans 14 amino acids. The V end was cut by 0 bases, the J end by 2 bases, with 7 bases between. CDR3 nucleotides: TGTGCCAGCAGTTACTCGTACAGTCAAGAGACCCAGTACTTC. This translates into CASSYSYSQETQYF.

The chain recombines TRBV7-7 with TRBJ2-1; 9 nucleotides line up with TRBD1. V dropped 1 base and J dropped 8; count of bases not matched to a gene: 6. This CDR3 comprises 15 residues. Germline V gene lookup returns CDR1 SSHAT and CDR2 FNYEAQ (reference sequence). CDR3 coding DNA: TGTGCCAGCAGCTTAGTCGGGACAGGGTACGATGAGCAGTTCTTC. Protein product: CASSLVGTGYDEQFF.

CDR3 residues: CASSLALERNTEAFF. The CDR3 DNA reads TGTGCCAGCAGCTTAGCGCTTGAGAGGAACACTGAAGCTTTCTTT. The gene calls are TRBV7-9 and TRBJ1-1, with unresolved D. The CDR3 has 15 residues. Germline lookup yields CDR1 SEHNR and CDR2 FQNEAQ (reference sequence). The V gene lost 0 bases and the J gene lost 1 base, with 9 bases spanning the gap.

This sequence joins TRBV6-5 and TRBJ1-1, with D tentatively TRBD1 (5 bases). Germline lookup yields CDR1 MNHEY and CDR2 SVGAGI. V dropped 0 bases and J dropped 4 bases, with 9 bases sitting between them. CDR3 length: 14 amino acids. The CDR3 sequence is CASSYSRAGTEAFF. CDR3 nucleotides: TGTGCCAGCAGTTACTCCAGGGCGGGCACTGAAGCTTTCTTT.

This clone showed up just once. The CDR3 nucleotides are TGTGCCAGCAGGGACGGTAACTATGGCTACACCTTC. Translation: CASRDGNYGYTF. The V gene is TRBV12-3 or TRBV12-4, the J gene TRBJ1-2; D is uncertain. The CDR3 consists of 12 residues. V shed 6 bases and J shed 1 base, with 6 bases lying between them.

The chain joins TRBV6-5 to TRBJ1-5, with TRBD1 matching 7 bases. V lost 5 bases, J lost 5 bases, and 6 bases stayed unmatched. The CDR3 spans 14 residues. Germline-derived CDR1 and CDR2 are MNHEY and SVGAGI. CDR3 bases: TGTGCCAGCAGTCATGACAGGGAGGATCAGCCCCAGCATTTT. Translated, it gives CASSHDREDQPQHF.

The chain uses TRBV2 and TRBJ1-1, with no clear D. The germline gives CDR1 SNHLY, CDR2 FYNNEI. V lost 8 bases and J lost 5, with 21 bases in between. The CDR3 has 15 residues. The CDR3: CASVTNIEPVTEAFF. The CDR3 bases are TGTGCCAGCGTCACTAACATAGAACCGGTTACTGAAGCTTTCTTT.

The J gene is TRBJ1-2, the V gene TRBV3-1 (or the pseudogene TRBV3-2), with 10 bases fitting TRBD1. The junction had 6 bases not matched to a gene; V was cut back by 3 bases and J by 8 bases. CDR1 is LGHDT, CDR2 YNNKEL, per germline (reference sequence). The CDR3 contains 14 residues. The CDR3 sequence is CASSHTGQGEGYTF. DNA for the CDR3: TGTGCCAGCAGCCATACAGGACAGGGGGAAGGCTACACCTTC.

J is TRBJ2-2 and V is TRBV7-9; the D gene is possibly TRBD1 (5 bases). Trimming shortened V by 5 bases and J by 5 bases, and 9 bases separated the two germline ends. Germline V gives CDR1 SEHNR, CDR2 FQNEAQ (reference sequence). CDR3 length: 13 amino acids. The CDR3 nucleotides read TGTGCCAGCAGCACTTCAGGGACCGGGGAGCTGTTTTTT. It yields the protein CASSTSGTGELFF. Supplemented by reference TRBV7-9 and TRBJ2-2, the full variable domain reads DTGVSQNPRHKITKRGQNVTFRCDPISEHNRLYWYRQTLGQGPEFLTYFQNEAQLEKSRLLSDRFSAERPKGSFSTLEIQRTEQGDSAMYLCASSTSGTGELFFGEGSRLTVL.

V is TRBV11-3 and J is TRBJ2-1; TRBD2 matches 10 bases. The CDR3 length is 14 residues. V lost 5 bases and J lost 7; bases outside the gene matches: 5. CDR1 is SGHNT, CDR2 YENEEA, per germline. The CDR3 DNA reads as TGTGCCAGCAGCACACTAGCGGGAAGGAATGAGCAGTTCTTC. As protein: CASSTLAGRNEQFF.

This clone was seen just once. CDR3 amino acids: CASSNLGSPGRFKDTQYF. As DNA, the CDR3 is TGTGCCAGTAGCAATTTGGGGTCCCCTGGACGATTTAAAGATACGCAGTATTTT. The chain uses TRBV19 and TRBJ2-3, with no clear D. V gave up 6 bases and J gave up 5 bases, with 27 bases separating them. The CDR3 loop spans 18 amino acids. Germline V gene lookup returns CDR1 LNHDA and CDR2 SQIVND (reference sequence).